This T cell receptor beta chain was sequenced during a study of blood T cell repertoires in COVID-19. The CDR3 is made up of 13 amino acids. Between the trimmed V and J ends, which lost 5 bases and 7 bases, there was a span of 14 bases. Looked up from germline, CDR1 is KGHSH and CDR2 is LQKENI. Repertoires were generated with immunoSEQ multiplex PCR, while TCRdb's copy carries only in-frame clones and drops some. Of around 100,000 clones in the sample, around 81% were seen once. The chain couples TRBV18 to TRBJ1-2; maybe TRBD1 (5 bases). The clonotype comes from a man in his fifties or sixties with active or convalescent COVID-19. Input material: peripheral blood. This CDR3 is CASSFEGGTGYTF. CDR3 DNA sequence: TGTGCCAGCTCATTCGAAGGAGGGACTGGCTACACCTTC.